The next 15 T cell receptor beta chains were all read from a single sample in a study of T cell changes during pregnancy in multiple sclerosis. The repertoire was sequenced with immunoSEQ multiplex PCR; TCRdb's copy has only in-frame clones and lacks some. The sample lists fewer than 130,000 clones, roughly 92% occurring once. Sample: peripheral blood, taken after pregnancy. These receptors were collected from a female donor with multiple sclerosis, enrolled in a pregnancy study.

The chain couples TRBV10-3 to TRBJ1-6; D remains ambiguous. CDR1 and CDR2 from the germline V gene are ENHRY and SYGVKD. V was clipped by 3 bases and J by 7 bases, with 4 bases between them. This CDR3 is 12 amino acids long. The CDR3 sequence: CAISDLNSPLHF. The CDR3 DNA reads TGTGCCATCAGTGACTTGAATTCACCCCTCCACTTT.

This chain joins TRBV27 and TRBJ2-5; 10 bases agree with TRBD1. The trim removed 4 bases at V and 4 bases at J, leaving 6 bases unmatched. The CDR3 loop spans 15 amino acids. Germline lookup yields CDR1 MNHEY and CDR2 SMNVEV (reference sequence). The CDR3 bases are TGTGCCAGCAGTTCCCCGACAGGGGGCAGAGAGACCCAGTACTTC. It is translated as CASSSPTGGRETQYF.

The rearrangement joins TRBV5-1 to TRBJ2-7, with TRBD2 as a possible D gene (6 bases). The CDR3 has 14 amino acids. V was trimmed by 8 bases and J by 0 bases, leaving 15 bases between them. Germline CDR1 and CDR2: SGHRS and YFSETQ. CDR3 nucleotides: TGCGCCAGTTCGTCTGTGGGACTCTCCTACGAGCAGTACTTC. Protein sequence: CASSSVGLSYEQYF.

The V gene is TRBV7-8, the J gene TRBJ2-3; 7 bases match TRBD1. With V trimmed by 4 bases and J by 0 bases, 10 bases remained unmatched. This CDR3 is built from 17 residues. Germline loops: CDR1 SGHVS, CDR2 FQNEAQ. In DNA form, the CDR3 reads TGTGCCAGCAGCTCCTCACAGGGGACGACTAGCACAGATACGCAGTATTTT. This sequence encodes CASSSSQGTTSTDTQYF.

The chain recombines TRBV19 with TRBJ1-2; no reliable D call. Per the germline V gene, CDR1 is LNHDA and CDR2 is SQIVND (reference sequence). The CDR3 is 14 amino acids. V was shortened by 4 bases and J by 4 bases, with 13 bases between the two germline ends. Here the CDR3 reads CASSRGSPGYGYTF. The CDR3 DNA reads as TGTGCCAGTAGTAGAGGGTCGCCGGGCTATGGCTACACCTTC.

The chain combines TRBV6-5 with TRBJ1-6; D unresolved. Germline V lookup: CDR1 MNHEY, CDR2 SVGAGI. The CDR3 extends over 15 amino acids. The germline V and J ends were trimmed by 2 bases and 4 bases, with 9 bases remaining between them. The CDR3 nucleotides read TGTGCCAGCAGTTACGGTTGGCAGTATAATTCACCCCTCCACTTT. Translating it yields CASSYGWQYNSPLHF.

This clone was recorded once. The CDR3 DNA follows: TGTGCCACCAGCACCCAGCGGGGGGATTACAATGAGCAGTTCTTC. Protein sequence: CATSTQRGDYNEQFF. The rearrangement links TRBV15 to TRBJ2-1, with 9 bases that match TRBD2. V lost 4 bases, J lost 4 bases, and 5 bases stayed unmatched. Germline V gene sequence: CDR1 LNHNV, CDR2 YYDKDF (reference sequence). This CDR3 spans 15 amino acids.

The V call is TRBV6-6, the J call TRBJ2-5, with 7 bases aligning to TRBD2. CDR1 and CDR2 (germline): MNHNY, SVGAGI (reference sequence). There are 14 residues in the CDR3. After removal of 0 bases from V and 5 bases from J, the junction contained 3 bases not matched to a gene. The chain's CDR3 is CASSYSTGRETQYF. The CDR3 bases are TGTGCCAGCAGTTACTCGACCGGGAGGGAGACCCAGTACTTC.

The chain is built from TRBV29-1 and TRBJ2-1; D might be TRBD1 (6 bases). CDR3 length equals 13 residues. Per germline, CDR1 SQVTM and CDR2 ANQGSEA. V lost 4 bases and J 0 bases, leaving 7 bases between the germline ends. The CDR3 DNA sequence: TGCAGCGTTGGGGGGCCCTCCTACAATGAGCAGTTCTTC. Encoded protein: CSVGGPSYNEQFF.

The chain joins TRBV7-3 to TRBJ2-2; the match to TRBD2 covers 7 bases. Trimming cost V 5 bases and J 1 base; bases outside gene matches: 10. This CDR3 contains 17 residues. Germline lookup yields CDR1 SGHTA and CDR2 FQGTGA. The CDR3 loop reads CASSPQLRGGNTGELFF. The DNA of the CDR3 is TGTGCCAGCAGCCCACAACTCCGCGGGGGGAACACCGGGGAGCTGTTTTTT. Based on the CDR3 plus reference TRBV7-3 and TRBJ2-2, the full variable domain is GAGVSQTPSNKVTEKGKYVELRCDPISGHTALYWYRQSLGQGPEFLIYFQGTGAADDSGLPNDRFFAVRPEGSVSTLKIQRTERGDSAVYLCASSPQLRGGNTGELFFGEGSRLTVL.

V gene TRBV6-1 combines with J gene TRBJ1-3; D gene unclear. The CDR3 has 15 amino acids. The germline gives CDR1 MNHNS, CDR2 SASEGT. The V and J ends lost 2 bases and 2 bases respectively, with 10 bases between them. CDR3 region: CASSEFQSAGNTIYF. As DNA, the CDR3 is TGTGCCAGCAGTGAATTCCAGTCTGCTGGAAACACCATATATTTT.

As concerns this clone: At one of its ends the junction is not consistent with the germline gene, which may arise from a read error. The chain has TRBV7-7 and TRBJ2-7, with D possibly matching TRBD2 (5 bases). CDR3 length: 13 amino acids. Germline V lookup: CDR1 SSHAT, CDR2 FNYEAQ (reference sequence). CDR3 amino acids: CASSLEGTSEQYF. For the CDR3, the DNA is TGTGCTAGCAGCTTAGAGGGAACTAGCGAGCAGTACTTC.

The chain uses TRBV10-2 and TRBJ1-2, with TRBD1 matching 7 bases. J lost 2 bases, V lost 4 bases, and 4 bases had no gene match. Germline assignment: CDR1 WSHSY and CDR2 SAAADI. This CDR3 is 14 amino acids long. The CDR3 region is CASSGDRANYGYTF. In DNA, the CDR3 is TGCGCCAGCAGTGGAGACAGGGCAAACTATGGCTACACCTTC.

The V and J genes are TRBV7-2 and TRBJ2-1; D possibly corresponds to TRBD2 (5 bases). Trimming left V 3 bases short and J 7 bases short, with 19 bases between. Germline V gene lookup returns CDR1 SGHTA and CDR2 FQGNSA. CDR3 length: 16 amino acids. The CDR3 DNA follows: TGTGCCAGCAGCTTCACAAGTACTAGTGCCGGGAATGAGCAGTTCTTC. This codes for CASSFTSTSAGNEQFF.

The genes are TRBV19 and TRBJ1-5; 7 bases align to TRBD1. This CDR3 has 16 amino acids. The germline V gene has CDR1 LNHDA and CDR2 SQIVND (reference sequence). V lost 3 bases and J lost 1; bases outside the gene matches: 6. The CDR3 coding sequence is TGTGCCAGTAGTATTTCCGGGACAGCAAGCAATCAGCCCCAGCATTTT. Its translation is CASSISGTASNQPQHF.